This entry lists 23 T cell receptor beta chains sequenced from one sample in a study of T cell responses to AZD1222 COVID-19 vaccine. Assay: immunoSEQ multiplex PCR; the TCRdb copy retains only in-frame clones and omits some. The repertoire holds more than 120,000 clones, with roughly nine tenths as singletons. Here the sequenced sample was peripheral blood, taken 28 days after the second AZD1222 dose. These TCRs come from an adult who received the AZD1222 COVID-19 vaccine.

The chain recombines TRBV6-2 or TRBV6-3 with TRBJ2-3; the D gene is possibly TRBD2 (6 bases). Germline lookup yields CDR1 MNHEY and CDR2 SVGEGT. The CDR3 runs 18 residues. V gave up 0 bases and J gave up 4 bases, with 20 bases separating them. CDR3 residues: CASSYSSGEAQDPDTQYF. The DNA of the CDR3 is TGTGCCAGCAGTTACTCGAGTGGGGAGGCCCAAGATCCAGATACGCAGTATTTT.

This chain links TRBV7-9 with TRBJ2-1; weak D call: TRBD2 (5 bases). Looked up from germline, CDR1 is SEHNR and CDR2 is FQNEAQ (reference sequence). This CDR3 region has 15 residues. Trimming took 1 base from V and 10 from J, leaving 17 bases between them. The CDR3 here is CASSLGALALAEQFF. The CDR3, as DNA: TGTGCCAGCAGCTTAGGGGCCCTAGCTTTGGCGGAGCAGTTCTTC.

Here the CDR3 DNA reads TGTGCCAGCAGCCCAGCAGTCCTAGGCTACGAGCAGTACTTC. Translation: CASSPAVLGYEQYF. V and J are TRBV7-2 and TRBJ2-7, with D unclear. Trimming left V 5 bases short and J 3 bases short, with 14 bases between. The CDR3 length is 14 residues. CDR1 and CDR2 (germline): SGHTA, FQGNSA. The full variable domain, its missing parts supplied by reference TRBV7-2 and TRBJ2-7, is GAGVSQSPSNKVTEKGKDVELRCDPISGHTALYWYRQSLGQGLEFLIYFQGNSAPDKSGLPSDRFSAERTGGSVSTLTIQRTQQEDSAVYLCASSPAVLGYEQYFGPGTRLTVT.

The chain uses TRBV7-8 and TRBJ2-5; 11 bases line up with TRBD2. The CDR3 sequence is 14 residues long. J gave up 3 bases and V 5 bases, and 2 bases lay outside the gene matches. The germline gives CDR1 SGHVS, CDR2 FQNEAQ. Here the CDR3 reads CASSLGLAEETQYF. DNA of the CDR3: TGTGCCAGCAGCCTGGGACTAGCGGAAGAGACCCAGTACTTC.

This chain uses TRBV11-3 with TRBJ2-2; 8 bases fit TRBD1. CDR1 SGHNT and CDR2 YENEEA come from the germline V gene. V lost 5 bases and J lost 4; bases outside the gene matches: 9. The CDR3 has 16 amino acids. The CDR3 is CASSPRTGSGTGELFF. DNA for the CDR3: TGTGCCAGCAGCCCCCGGACAGGGTCGGGCACCGGGGAGCTGTTTTTT.

This clone was counted once. The rearrangement uses TRBV18 and TRBJ2-7, with D hard to call. The CDR3 runs to 13 residues. V was trimmed by 4 bases and J by 6 bases, leaving 13 bases between them. The germline V gene has CDR1 KGHSH and CDR2 LQKENI. The CDR3 region has the DNA TGTGCCAGCTCACGTGAAGGGCCAGGCGAGCAGTACTTC. Protein sequence: CASSREGPGEQYF.

The chain uses TRBV6-5 and TRBJ2-2; either TRBD1 or TRBD2 may fit D (5 bases each). Germline assignment: CDR1 MNHEY and CDR2 SVGAGI. The CDR3 runs 14 residues. Between the trimmed V and J ends, which lost 6 bases and 6 bases, there was a span of 14 bases. CDR3 sequence reads: CASSGQGVPGELFF. In nucleotides, the CDR3 is TGTGCCAGCAGCGGGCAGGGAGTACCCGGGGAGCTGTTTTTT.

The V gene is TRBV6-4, the J gene TRBJ1-5; a weak D match, TRBD1 (6 bases). Trimming took 6 bases from V and 2 from J, leaving 17 bases between them. This CDR3 has 16 amino acids. Germline V gene lookup returns CDR1 MRHNA and CDR2 SNTAGT. The CDR3 bases are TGTGCCAGCAGCCCTACCGCAGGGGAAGGCAATCAGCCCCAGCATTTT. Translating it yields CASSPTAGEGNQPQHF.

The rearrangement uses TRBV14 and TRBJ2-1, with D tentatively TRBD2 (6 bases). Germline CDR1 SGHDN, CDR2 FVKESK. The CDR3 runs 17 residues. The ends were cut back, 0 bases at V and 6 bases at J, with 18 bases in the middle. Here the CDR3 DNA reads TGTGCCAGCAGCCAAGATGTTGTGGGACTCGGGATCAATGAGCAGTTCTTC. Translation gives CASSQDVVGLGINEQFF.

This rearrangement joins TRBV5-6 to TRBJ1-1; no firm D call. V gave up 0 bases and J gave up 4 bases, with 4 bases separating them. The CDR3 length is 12 residues. Germline V gene data show CDR1 as SGHDT and CDR2 as YYEEEE. CDR3 region: CASSLGLTEAFF. The CDR3 nucleotides read TGTGCCAGCAGCTTGGGCCTCACTGAAGCTTTCTTT. The complete variable domain, with remaining parts taken from reference TRBV5-6 and TRBJ1-1, reads DAGVTQSPTHLIKTRGQQVTLRCSPKSGHDTVSWYQQALGQGPQFIFQYYEEEERQRGNFPDRFSGHQFPNYSSELNVNALLLGDSALYLCASSLGLTEAFFGQGTRLTVV.

This chain links TRBV1 with TRBJ1-5. TRBV1 is designated a pseudogene. The CDR3 runs 16 residues. CDR3 sequence (DNA): TGCACCAGCAGCCAGAAGAGGAGGCCAGGAGATCAGCCCCAGCATTTT. The encoded protein is CTSSQKRRPGDQPQHF.

The gene calls are TRBV4-3 and TRBJ1-4; 7 bases are a match to TRBD1. CDR1 LGHNA and CDR2 YSLEER come from the germline V gene. Trimming removed 2 bases from V and 7 bases from J; junction bases left unmatched: 4. This CDR3 is built from 14 residues. The CDR3 sequence: CASSQTGAGEKLFF. In DNA, the CDR3 is TGCGCCAGCAGCCAAACAGGGGCGGGTGAAAAACTGTTTTTT.

V usage is TRBV5-5 and J usage is TRBJ2-7; D might be TRBD1 or TRBD2, each matching 6 bases. Trimming stripped 4 bases from V and 1 base from J, with 12 bases between. Germline CDR1 and CDR2: SGHKS and YYEKEE (reference sequence). The CDR3 totals 14 residues. The CDR3 is CASSPGAGSYEQYF. In nucleotides, the CDR3 is TGTGCCAGCAGCCCGGGGGCAGGGTCCTACGAGCAGTACTTC. Full variable domain (outside the CDR3, taken from reference TRBV5-5 and TRBJ2-7): DAGVTQSPTHLIKTRGQQVTLRCSPISGHKSVSWYQQVLGQGPQFIFQYYEKEERGRGNFPDRFSARQFPNYSSELNVNALLLGDSALYLCASSPGAGSYEQYFGPGTRLTVT.

The chain links TRBV10-3 to TRBJ1-5, with TRBD1 as a possible D gene (6 bases). V was clipped by 7 bases and J by 3 bases, with 10 bases between them. Germline CDR1 and CDR2: ENHRY and SYGVKD. This CDR3 contains 13 residues. In nucleotides, the CDR3 is TGTGCCATCAAAGGACAGTCCAATCAGCCCCAGCATTTT. It specifies CAIKGQSNQPQHF.

The chain combines TRBV5-4 with TRBJ2-5; either TRBD1 or TRBD2 may supply D (6 bases each). CDR3 length: 14 residues. Germline V gene lookup returns CDR1 SGHNT and CDR2 YYREEE (reference sequence). Trimming left V 1 base short and J 7 bases short, with 14 bases between. The CDR3 loop is CASSLWGAGGTQYF. The CDR3 coding sequence is TGTGCCAGCAGCTTGTGGGGGGCAGGTGGGACCCAGTACTTC.

This chain uses TRBV9 with TRBJ1-2, with 7 bases identical to TRBD1. The CDR3 extends over 14 amino acids. The germline gives CDR1 SGDLS, CDR2 YYNGEE. Trimming took 3 bases from V and 2 from J; bases not matched to a gene: 4. CDR3 protein: CASSDNRGNYGYTF. Written as DNA, the CDR3 is TGTGCCAGCAGCGATAACAGGGGCAACTATGGCTACACCTTC.

The genes are TRBV6-5 and TRBJ1-1, with a possible D match to TRBD1 (5 bases). With 3 bases removed from V and 5 bases from J, the gap between germline ends came to 16 bases. The CDR3 loop spans 15 amino acids. Germline assignment: CDR1 MNHEY and CDR2 SVGAGI. The CDR3 DNA reads as TGTGCCAGCAGTTATAATAAATTGGGGGGGACTGAAGCTTTCTTT. It yields the protein CASSYNKLGGTEAFF.

The chain has TRBV7-9 and TRBJ2-7; no clear D gene. Germline assignment: CDR1 SEHNR and CDR2 FQNEAQ (reference sequence). The length of the CDR3 is 12 residues. Trimming pared 5 bases from V and 4 bases from J, leaving 9 bases between. This CDR3 is CASSRSLYEQYF. CDR3 nucleotides: TGTGCCAGCAGCCGATCATTATACGAGCAGTACTTC.

The J gene is TRBJ1-1, the V gene TRBV28, with D hard to call. V was cut by 2 bases and J by 1 base, with 17 bases left in between. The germline V gene has CDR1 MDHEN and CDR2 SYDVKM. This CDR3 contains 17 residues. CDR3 amino acids: CASSLGPSTRENTEAFF. CDR3 DNA sequence: TGTGCCAGCAGTTTAGGCCCCTCTACACGAGAGAACACTGAAGCTTTCTTT.

This clone has a single count. The V gene is TRBV3-1 (or the pseudogene TRBV3-2), the J gene TRBJ2-7; TRBD1 matches 7 bases. The V segment lost 2 bases and the J segment 6 bases; nucleotides outside the gene matches: 4. This CDR3 has 13 amino acids. Germline V gives CDR1 LGHDT, CDR2 YNNKEL (reference sequence). CDR3 residues: CASSQRQGSEQYF. DNA of the CDR3: TGTGCCAGCAGCCAACGACAGGGCAGCGAGCAGTACTTC.

The chain links TRBV7-2 to TRBJ2-1, with 10 bases that match TRBD2. The trim removed 5 bases at V and 6 bases at J, leaving 7 bases unmatched. CDR3 length equals 15 residues. Germline CDR1 SGHTA, CDR2 FQGNSA. The DNA of the CDR3 is TGTGCCAGCAGCCCACCTAGCGGGAGAGTCAATGAGCAGTTCTTC. This sequence encodes CASSPPSGRVNEQFF.

This clone was seen a single time. This rearrangement joins TRBV7-3 to TRBJ2-6, with 8 bases matching TRBD1. The germline gives CDR1 SGHTA, CDR2 FQGTGA. The junction had 3 bases not matched to a gene; V was cut back by 6 bases and J by 2 bases. There are 15 residues in the CDR3. DNA for the CDR3: TGTGCCAGCAGTTTACAGGGGGCTGGGGCCAACGTCCTGACTTTC. Translated, it gives CASSLQGAGANVLTF. Using reference TRBV7-3 and TRBJ2-6 for the parts outside the CDR3, the full variable domain is GAGVSQTPSNKVTEKGKYVELRCDPISGHTALYWYRQSLGQGPEFLIYFQGTGAADDSGLPNDRFFAVRPEGSVSTLKIQRTERGDSAVYLCASSLQGAGANVLTFGAGSRLTVL.

J is TRBJ2-5 and V is TRBV5-4, with 8 positions matching TRBD1. The CDR3 consists of 13 residues. After removal of 4 bases from V and 4 bases from J, the junction contained 3 bases not matched to a gene. Germline CDR1 SGHNT, CDR2 YYREEE (reference sequence). CDR3 region: CASSTDRAETQYF. The CDR3, as DNA: TGTGCCAGCAGCACGGACAGGGCAGAGACCCAGTACTTC.